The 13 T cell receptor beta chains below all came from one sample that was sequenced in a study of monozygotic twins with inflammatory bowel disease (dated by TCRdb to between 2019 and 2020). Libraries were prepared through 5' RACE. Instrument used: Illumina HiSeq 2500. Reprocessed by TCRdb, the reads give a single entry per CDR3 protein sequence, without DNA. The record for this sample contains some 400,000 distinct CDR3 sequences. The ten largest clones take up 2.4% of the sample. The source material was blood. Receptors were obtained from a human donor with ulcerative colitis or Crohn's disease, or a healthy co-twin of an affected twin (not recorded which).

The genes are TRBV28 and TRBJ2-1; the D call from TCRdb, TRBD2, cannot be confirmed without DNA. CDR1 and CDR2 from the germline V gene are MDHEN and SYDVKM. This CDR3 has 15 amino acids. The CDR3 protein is CASRGGLAGANERFF.

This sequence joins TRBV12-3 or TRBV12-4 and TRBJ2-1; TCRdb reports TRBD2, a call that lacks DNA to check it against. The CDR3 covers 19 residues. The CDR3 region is CASSMGQVPSGRDYNEQFF.

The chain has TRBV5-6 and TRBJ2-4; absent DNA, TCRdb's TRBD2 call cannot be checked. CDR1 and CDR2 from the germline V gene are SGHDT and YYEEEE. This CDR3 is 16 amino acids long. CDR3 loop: CASSLVGTANVDIQYF.

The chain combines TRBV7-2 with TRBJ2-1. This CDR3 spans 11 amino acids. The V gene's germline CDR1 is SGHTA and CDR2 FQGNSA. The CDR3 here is CASSLDDEQFF.

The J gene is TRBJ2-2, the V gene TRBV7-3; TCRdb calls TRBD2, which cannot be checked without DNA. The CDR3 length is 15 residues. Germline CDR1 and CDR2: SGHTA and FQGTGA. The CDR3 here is CASSEGPHRSGELFF.

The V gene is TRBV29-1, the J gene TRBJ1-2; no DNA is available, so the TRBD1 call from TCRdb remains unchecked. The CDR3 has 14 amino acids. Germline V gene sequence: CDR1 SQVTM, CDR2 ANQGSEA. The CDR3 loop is CSVEKGTGAYGYTF.

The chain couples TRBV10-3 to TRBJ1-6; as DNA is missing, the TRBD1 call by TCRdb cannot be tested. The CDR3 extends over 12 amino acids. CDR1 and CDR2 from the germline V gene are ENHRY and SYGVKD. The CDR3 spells CAIGQDNSPLHF.

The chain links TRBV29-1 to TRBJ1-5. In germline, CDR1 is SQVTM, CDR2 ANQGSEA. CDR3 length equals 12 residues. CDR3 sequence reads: CSVGGMDQPQHF.

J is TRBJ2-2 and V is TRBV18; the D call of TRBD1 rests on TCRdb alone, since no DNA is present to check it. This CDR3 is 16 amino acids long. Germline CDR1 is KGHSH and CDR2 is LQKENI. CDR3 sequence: CASYQGAEDPTGELFF.

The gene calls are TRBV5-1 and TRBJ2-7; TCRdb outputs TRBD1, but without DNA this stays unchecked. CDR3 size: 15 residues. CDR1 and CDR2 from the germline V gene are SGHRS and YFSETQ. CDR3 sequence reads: CASSLGTAITYEQYF.

This chain's CDR3 is CASSLRRDRGLRGYTF. The V and J genes are TRBV28 and TRBJ1-2; TCRdb outputs TRBD1, but without DNA this stays unchecked. The germline V gene encodes CDR1 MDHEN and CDR2 SYDVKM. The CDR3 consists of 16 residues.

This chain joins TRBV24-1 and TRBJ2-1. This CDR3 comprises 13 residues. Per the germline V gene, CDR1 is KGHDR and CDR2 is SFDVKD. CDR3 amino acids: CATSDLEYNEQFF.

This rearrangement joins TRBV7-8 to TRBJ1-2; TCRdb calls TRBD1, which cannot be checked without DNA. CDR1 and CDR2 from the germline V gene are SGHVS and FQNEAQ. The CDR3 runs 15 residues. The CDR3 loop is CASSPMGTGEYGYTF.